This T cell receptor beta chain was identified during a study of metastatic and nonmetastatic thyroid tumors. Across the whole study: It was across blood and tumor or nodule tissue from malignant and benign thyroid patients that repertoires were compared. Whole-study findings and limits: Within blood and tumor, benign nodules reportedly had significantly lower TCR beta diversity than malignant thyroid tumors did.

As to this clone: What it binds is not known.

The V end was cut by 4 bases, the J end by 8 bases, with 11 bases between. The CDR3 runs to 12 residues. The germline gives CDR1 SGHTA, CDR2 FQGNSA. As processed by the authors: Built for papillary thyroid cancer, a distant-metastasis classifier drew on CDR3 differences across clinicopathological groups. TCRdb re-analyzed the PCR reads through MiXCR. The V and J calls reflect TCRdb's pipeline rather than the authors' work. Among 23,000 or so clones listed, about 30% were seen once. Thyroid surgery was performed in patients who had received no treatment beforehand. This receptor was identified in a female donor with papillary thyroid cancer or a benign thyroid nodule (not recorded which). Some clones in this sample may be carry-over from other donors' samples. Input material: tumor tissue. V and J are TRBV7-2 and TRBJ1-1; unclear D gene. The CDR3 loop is CASSSYLKEAFF. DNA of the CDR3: TGTGCCAGCAGCTCTTACTTGAAAGAAGCTTTCTTT.